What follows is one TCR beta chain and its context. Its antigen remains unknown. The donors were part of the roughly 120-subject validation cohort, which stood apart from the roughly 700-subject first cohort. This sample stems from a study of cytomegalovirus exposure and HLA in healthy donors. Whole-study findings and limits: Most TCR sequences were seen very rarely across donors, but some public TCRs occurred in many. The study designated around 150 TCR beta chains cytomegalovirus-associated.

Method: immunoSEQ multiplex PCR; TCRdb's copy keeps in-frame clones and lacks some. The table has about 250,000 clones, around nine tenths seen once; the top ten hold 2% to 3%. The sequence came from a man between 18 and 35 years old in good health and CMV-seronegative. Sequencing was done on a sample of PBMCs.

In DNA form, the CDR3 reads TGTGCCAGCACTCCGGGACAGGGCCCTCAGCCCCAGCATTTT. Translating gives CASTPGQGPQPQHF. The V gene is TRBV28, the J gene TRBJ1-5; TRBD1 aligns across 9 bases. The V gene's germline CDR1 is MDHEN and CDR2 SYDVKM. The junction had 7 bases not matched to a gene; V was cut back by 7 bases and J by 6 bases. This CDR3 contains 14 residues.